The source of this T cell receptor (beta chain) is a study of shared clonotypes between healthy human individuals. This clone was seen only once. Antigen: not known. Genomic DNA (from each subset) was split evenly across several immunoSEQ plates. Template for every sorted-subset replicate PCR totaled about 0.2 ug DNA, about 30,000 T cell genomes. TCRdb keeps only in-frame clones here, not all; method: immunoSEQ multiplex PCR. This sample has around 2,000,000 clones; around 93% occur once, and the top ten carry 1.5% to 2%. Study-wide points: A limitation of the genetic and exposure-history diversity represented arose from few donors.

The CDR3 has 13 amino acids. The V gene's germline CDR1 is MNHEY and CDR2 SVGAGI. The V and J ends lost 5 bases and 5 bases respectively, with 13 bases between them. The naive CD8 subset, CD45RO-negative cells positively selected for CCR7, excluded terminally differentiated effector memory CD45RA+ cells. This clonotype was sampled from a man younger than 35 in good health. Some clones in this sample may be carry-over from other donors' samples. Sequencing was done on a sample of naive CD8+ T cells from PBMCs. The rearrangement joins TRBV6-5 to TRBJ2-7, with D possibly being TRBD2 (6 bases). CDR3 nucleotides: TGTGCCAGCAGTCGGGCCAGACTAGACGAGCAGTACTTC. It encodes CASSRARLDEQYF.